This T cell receptor (beta chain) was captured by sequencing in a study of T cells in Graves' hyperthyroidism and ophthalmopathy. Study observations and caveats: Ophthalmopathy and stable hyperthyroidism were told apart by a 13 V-J model.

RNA transcripts were the template for amplifying TCR beta CDR3 regions. TCR CDR3 underwent first-round RT-PCR with the HTBI primer set. TCRdb redid the calling of the multiplex PCR reads with MiXCR, one entry per CDR3 protein. The data hold around 200,000 distinct CDR3 sequences, with about 17% observed a single time. About this clonotype itself: Its antigen is undetermined.

This CDR3 has 14 residues. V was trimmed by 5 bases and J by 0 bases, leaving 8 bases between them. Per germline, CDR1 SGHTA and CDR2 FQGNSA. Sequenced material: blood. The chain employs TRBV7-2 and TRBJ1-5; the D is unclear. This TCR was sampled from a man aged 35 to 55 with Graves' hyperthyroidism. CDR3 bases: TGTGCCAGCAGCCTACACCGTAGCAATCAGCCCCAGCATTTT. It specifies CASSLHRSNQPQHF.